Only a few counts were recorded for the clone carrying this T cell receptor beta chain. The source of the sample is a study of T-cell memory formation after mild COVID-19. Looked up from germline, CDR1 is SNHLY and CDR2 is FYNNEI. Unmatched junction bases numbered 4, after V lost 5 bases and J lost 1 base. This CDR3 has 14 amino acids. From the 5' RACE reads, TCRdb called clonotypes with MiXCR, one entry per CDR3 protein. This sample has 250,000 to 300,000 distinct CDR3 sequences, with 16% found just once. The chain joins TRBV2 to TRBJ1-1; 7 nucleotides line up with TRBD1. The sequence derives from a young man who had mild COVID-19 (a few samples of this study predate the infection). Cell type and time point are not known. Specimen: PBMCs or a T cell subset sorted from them (not recorded which). This CDR3 is CASSPGQSNTEAFF. The CDR3 bases are TGTGCCAGCAGTCCGGGACAGTCGAACACTGAAGCTTTCTTT.